The rows below give T cell receptor beta chains drawn from one sample of a study of Ad26.COV2.S vaccination and SARS-CoV-2 variants. Sequencing used immunoSEQ multiplex PCR; TCRdb keeps in-frame clones, though not all of them. In the table there are 440,000 or so clones, over 80% of which are singletons. Material: peripheral blood, obtained in a trial of Ad26.COV2.S vaccine versus placebo. These receptors all come from a person between 18 and 65 years old who received the Ad26.COV2.S COVID-19 vaccine or a placebo. The CDR3 runs from the conserved cysteine through the conserved F or W.

j_call: TRBJ2-1
v_call: TRBV9
cdr3_aa: CASSPGPTSYNEQFF

j_call: TRBJ1-3
v_call: TRBV4-3
cdr3_aa: CASSQGEGRAGNTIYF

j_call: TRBJ1-2
v_call: TRBV7-2
cdr3_aa: CASSLASNSGYGYTF

j_call: TRBJ2-5
v_call: TRBV5-8
cdr3_aa: CASSRGQGLQETQYF

j_call: TRBJ1-1
v_call: TRBV15
cdr3_aa: CATSRDPWNTEAFF

j_call: TRBJ1-6
v_call: TRBV7-8
cdr3_aa: CASSTRDRGRVNYNSPLHF

j_call: TRBJ2-1
v_call: TRBV11-2
cdr3_aa: CASSLYWASPDDEQFF

j_call: TRBJ1-4
v_call: TRBV7-9
cdr3_aa: CASSPPQGMGNEKLFF

j_call: TRBJ2-7
v_call: TRBV5-1
cdr3_aa: CASSFGDTGIYEQYF

j_call: TRBJ2-7
v_call: TRBV4-1
cdr3_aa: CASSQDQQGGSYEQYF

j_call: TRBJ1-1
v_call: TRBV5-4
cdr3_aa: CASSLVGFEAFF

j_call: TRBJ1-1
v_call: TRBV24-1
cdr3_aa: CATRQGSHTEAFF

j_call: TRBJ1-1
v_call: TRBV2
cdr3_aa: CASSEGGQGAEAFF

j_call: TRBJ2-5
v_call: TRBV23-1
cdr3_aa: CASSQIPYRGPQETQYF

j_call: TRBJ1-5
v_call: TRBV28
cdr3_aa: CASRIPQGAIQPQHF

j_call: TRBJ1-4
v_call: TRBV4-1
cdr3_aa: CASSPSPGGEKLFF

j_call: TRBJ2-2
v_call: TRBV7-6
cdr3_aa: CASSLELAGATNTGELFF

j_call: TRBJ2-3
v_call: TRBV7-9
cdr3_aa: CASSLAGRGSTDTQYF

j_call: TRBJ1-2
v_call: TRBV7-8
cdr3_aa: CASSRGPNYGYTF